This passage covers 24 T cell receptor beta chains from one sample sequenced in a study of blood T cell repertoires in COVID-19. Only in-frame clones appear in the TCRdb table, and some are missing; sequencing was by immunoSEQ multiplex PCR. The repertoire holds around 33,000 clones, roughly 74% seen once, with roughly 14% in the top ten. The sample comprised peripheral blood. The source is a man older than 75 with active or convalescent COVID-19.

This clone turned up a few times. The chain carries TRBV28 and TRBJ2-1, with 7 bases fitting TRBD2. The germline CDR1 and CDR2 sequences are MDHEN and SYDVKM. V dropped 3 bases and J dropped 8; count of bases not matched to a gene: 7. The CDR3 totals 14 residues. CDR3 region: CASSLILGGYEQFF. The CDR3 bases are TGTGCCAGCAGTTTGATCCTCGGGGGGTATGAGCAGTTCTTC.

The chain has TRBV19 and TRBJ2-3; 8 bases fit TRBD2. V was clipped by 5 bases and J by 0 bases; unmatched bases: 4. Germline V gene lookup returns CDR1 LNHDA and CDR2 SQIVND (reference sequence). The CDR3 length is 15 residues. This chain's CDR3 is CASSLQRESTDTQYF. CDR3 DNA sequence: TGTGCCAGTAGTCTGCAGCGGGAGAGCACAGATACGCAGTATTTT.

The gene calls are TRBV3-1 (or the pseudogene TRBV3-2) and TRBJ2-7; D not resolved. The CDR3 contains 15 residues. With 0 bases removed from V and 1 base from J, the gap between germline ends came to 10 bases. CDR1 is LGHDT, CDR2 YNNKEL, per germline (reference sequence). The CDR3 reads CASSQDQVGSYEQYF. In DNA, the CDR3 is TGTGCCAGCAGCCAAGACCAGGTTGGGTCCTACGAGCAGTACTTC.

This clone was found a few times. The rearrangement uses TRBV5-5 and TRBJ2-7, with TRBD1 matching 11 bases. The CDR3 loop spans 14 amino acids. Germline V gives CDR1 SGHKS, CDR2 YYEKEE (reference sequence). V dropped 4 bases and J dropped 8; count of bases not matched to a gene: 8. The CDR3 here is CASSDPGQGDQQYF. In nucleotides, the CDR3 is TGTGCCAGCAGCGATCCGGGACAGGGGGATCAGCAGTACTTC.

Within the sample, this clone is medium-sized. The chain recombines TRBV28 with TRBJ1-2, with D unclear. Germline V CDR1 and CDR2: MDHEN, SYDVKM. The CDR3 contains 15 residues. Trimming shortened V by 4 bases and J by 7 bases, and 19 bases separated the two germline ends. CDR3 loop: CASSSQGGGIRGYTF. The CDR3 DNA reads TGTGCCAGCAGTTCCCAAGGTGGAGGGATACGTGGCTACACCTTC.

The V call is TRBV30, the J call TRBJ1-1; TRBD1 agrees at 8 bases. Losses at the gene ends were 2 bases for V and 6 bases for J; bases not matched to a gene: 8. The CDR3 is 14 residues long. CDR1 is GTSNPN and CDR2 is SVGIG in the germline V gene (reference sequence). The DNA of the CDR3 is TGTGCCTGGAGTACTCAGGGGGCAATCGCTGAAGCTTTCTTT. Protein: CAWSTQGAIAEAFF.

This clone has only one observation. This rearrangement joins TRBV3-1 (or the pseudogene TRBV3-2) to TRBJ2-5, with D possibly TRBD2 on 7 matching bases. The V gene lost 5 bases and the J gene lost 1 base, with 11 bases spanning the gap. This CDR3 has 14 amino acids. The germline V gene encodes CDR1 LGHDT and CDR2 YNNKEL (reference sequence). The CDR3 bases are TGTGCCAGCAGCATAGGGGGGGGCCAAGAGACCCAGTACTTC. Amino acid sequence: CASSIGGGQETQYF.

This clone qualifies as medium-sized. The rearrangement joins TRBV19 to TRBJ1-5, with 7 bases matching TRBD1. The CDR3 covers 14 residues. The trim removed 9 bases at V and 1 base at J, leaving 6 bases unmatched. Germline V lookup: CDR1 LNHDA, CDR2 SQIVND (reference sequence). The CDR3 DNA sequence: TGTGCCAGCGCCCCGGGACAGAGCAATCAGCCCCAGCATTTT. It specifies CASAPGQSNQPQHF.

The chain has TRBV5-1 and TRBJ2-6; TRBD1 is a possible D gene (6 bases). Trimming cost V 6 bases and J 1 base, with 14 bases left between them. CDR1 SGHRS and CDR2 YFSETQ come from the germline V gene. This CDR3 region has 16 residues. CDR3 sequence (DNA): TGCGCCAGCACGGACAGCCAGACGTCTGGGGCCAACGTCCTGACTTTC. Translated, it gives CASTDSQTSGANVLTF.

The chain recombines TRBV7-9 with TRBJ1-4, with 7 bases identical to TRBD1. J was trimmed by 4 bases and V by 5 bases; bases with no gene match: 7. The germline V gene encodes CDR1 SEHNR and CDR2 FQNEAQ (reference sequence). CDR3 length equals 15 residues. The DNA of the CDR3 is TGTGCCAGCAGCCCCCGGGACAGCCGTAATGAAAAACTGTTTTTT. This translates into CASSPRDSRNEKLFF.

This clone was observed a handful of times. The rearrangement joins TRBV9 to TRBJ1-1, with D uncertain. Trimming removed 4 bases at V and 3 bases at J, with 16 bases between. Germline V lookup: CDR1 SGDLS, CDR2 YYNGEE. The CDR3 extends over 15 amino acids. CDR3: CASSPRPAADTEAFF. The CDR3 DNA is TGTGCCAGCAGCCCGCGGCCGGCTGCAGACACTGAAGCTTTCTTT. Complete variable domain (other parts from reference TRBV9 and TRBJ1-1): DSGVTQTPKHLITATGQRVTLRCSPRSGDLSVYWYQQSLDQGLQFLIQYYNGEERAKGNILERFSAQQFPDLHSELNLSSLELGDSALYFCASSPRPAADTEAFFGQGTRLTVV.

This clone was detected a few times. This chain joins TRBV6-2 or TRBV6-3 and TRBJ2-2, with D possibly matching TRBD1 (5 bases). Trimming shortened V by 0 bases and J by 3 bases, and 17 bases separated the two germline ends. Germline lookup yields CDR1 MNHEY and CDR2 SVGEGT. There are 18 residues in the CDR3. CDR3 coding DNA: TGTGCCAGCAGTTACTCGAGTGGCGTGGGGCGCGACACCGGGGAGCTGTTTTTT. It codes for CASSYSSGVGRDTGELFF.

CDR3 sequence reads: CASSLVWAGSYEQYF. In DNA, the CDR3 is TGTGCCAGCAGCTTAGTCTGGGCGGGGTCCTACGAGCAGTACTTC. The chain uses TRBV7-2 and TRBJ2-7, with D possibly TRBD2 on 6 matching bases. CDR1 SGHTA and CDR2 FQGNSA come from the germline V gene. The CDR3 covers 15 residues. V was trimmed by 1 base and J by 1 base, leaving 11 bases between them. Variable domain in full (rest from reference TRBV7-2 and TRBJ2-7): GAGVSQSPSNKVTEKGKDVELRCDPISGHTALYWYRQSLGQGLEFLIYFQGNSAPDKSGLPSDRFSAERTGGSVSTLTIQRTQQEDSAVYLCASSLVWAGSYEQYFGPGTRLTVT.

J is TRBJ2-7 and V is TRBV24-1; D is possibly TRBD2 (5 bases). From germline, CDR1 is KGHDR and CDR2 SFDVKD. Trimming removed 1 base at V and 6 bases at J, with 9 bases between. The CDR3 totals 13 residues. This chain's CDR3 is CATSDLIRGEQYF. CDR3 nucleotide sequence: TGTGCCACCAGTGATTTAATCCGGGGCGAGCAGTACTTC.

This sequence joins TRBV10-1 and TRBJ2-2; the D gene is possibly TRBD2 (5 bases). The CDR3 is 13 residues long. Germline values: CDR1 WNHNN, CDR2 SYGVQD (reference sequence). V lost 3 bases to trimming and J lost 3 bases, with 5 bases between them. CDR3 in amino acids: CASSDGDTGELFF. CDR3 sequence (DNA): TGCGCCAGCAGTGACGGGGACACCGGGGAGCTGTTTTTT.

The chain has TRBV6-5 and TRBJ1-4; TRBD1 agrees at 7 bases. Germline CDR1 reads MNHEY; CDR2 reads SVGAGI. Trimming removed 7 bases from V and 7 bases from J; junction bases left unmatched: 9. The CDR3 has 14 amino acids. In DNA form, the CDR3 reads TGTGCCAGCAACTTCGACAGGGATGGTGAAAAACTGTTTTTT. Translating gives CASNFDRDGEKLFF.

This chain uses TRBV28 with TRBJ2-7; the match to TRBD1 covers 9 bases. Per the germline V gene, CDR1 is MDHEN and CDR2 is SYDVKM. The CDR3 has 12 residues. V gave up 9 bases and J gave up 2 bases; unmatched junction bases: 2. The CDR3 reads CASRQGAYEQYF. The DNA of the CDR3 is TGTGCCAGTCGACAGGGGGCCTACGAGCAGTACTTC. The complete variable domain, with remaining parts taken from reference TRBV28 and TRBJ2-7, reads DVKVTQSSRYLVKRTGEKVFLECVQDMDHENMFWYRQDPGLGLRLIYFSYDVKMKEKGDIPEGYSVSREKKERFSLILESASTNQTSMYLCASRQGAYEQYFGPGTRLTVT.

The rearrangement links TRBV24-1 to TRBJ2-1; TRBD1 agrees at 7 bases. CDR3 length: 16 residues. After removal of 4 bases from V and 8 bases from J, the junction contained 13 bases not matched to a gene. Per germline, CDR1 KGHDR and CDR2 SFDVKD. Written as DNA, the CDR3 is TGTGCCACCAGTGAGACACAGGGGCAAAGGGCAGATGAGCAGTTCTTC. The encoded protein is CATSETQGQRADEQFF.

The DNA for the CDR3 is TGCGCCAGCAGTGAGTCCCCCGGGGGTCAGCCCCAGCATTTT. This gives the protein CASSESPGGQPQHF. J is TRBJ1-5 and V is TRBV10-2, with a weak D call TRBD1 (5 bases). CDR1 is WSHSY, CDR2 SAAADI, per germline. The V end lost 0 bases, the J end lost 6 bases, and 9 bases lay between the germline ends. The CDR3 is 14 residues long.

This clone was detected once. V is TRBV13 and J is TRBJ2-1, with TRBD2 matching 8 bases. The length of the CDR3 is 14 residues. CDR1 PRHDT and CDR2 FYEKMQ come from the germline V gene (reference sequence). With 6 bases clipped from V and 3 bases from J, the junction kept 4 bases outside the gene matches. Here the CDR3 DNA reads TGTGCCAGCAGTTTAACTAGCGGCTACAATGAGCAGTTCTTC. Translation gives CASSLTSGYNEQFF.

The chain combines TRBV3-1 (or the pseudogene TRBV3-2) with TRBJ1-1; D might be TRBD1 (5 bases). Looked up from germline, CDR1 is LGHDT and CDR2 is YNNKEL (reference sequence). The V gene lost 3 bases and the J gene lost 6 bases, with 11 bases spanning the gap. The CDR3 spans 13 residues. The DNA for the CDR3 is TGTGCCAGCAGCCATGGAGGGACCCCTGAAGCTTTCTTT. Translation: CASSHGGTPEAFF.

J is TRBJ2-2 and V is TRBV7-6; D perhaps matches TRBD1 (6 bases). The CDR3 spans 15 residues. Germline CDR1 SGHVS, CDR2 FNYEAQ. Trimming shortened V by 2 bases and J by 7 bases, and 14 bases separated the two germline ends. CDR3 sequence (DNA): TGTGCCAGCAGCTTAAGCCCCCAGGGGAGCGGGGAGCTGTTTTTT. Its protein product is CASSLSPQGSGELFF.

The V gene is TRBV3-1 (or the pseudogene TRBV3-2), the J gene TRBJ1-1; possible D gene TRBD1, 5 bases. This CDR3 has 15 residues. Germline values: CDR1 LGHDT, CDR2 YNNKEL (reference sequence). Trimming cost V 4 bases and J 4 bases, with 16 bases left between them. The CDR3 sequence: CASSPESGHFTEAFF. In DNA, the CDR3 is TGTGCCAGCAGCCCCGAATCCGGACACTTCACTGAAGCTTTCTTT.

V is TRBV10-2 and J is TRBJ2-1; 7 nucleotides agree with TRBD1. Trimming cost V 6 bases and J 4 bases; bases outside gene matches: 9. From germline, CDR1 is WSHSY and CDR2 SAAADI. This CDR3 contains 15 residues. The chain's CDR3 is CASRTGTVSYNEQFF. The CDR3 DNA follows: TGCGCCAGCAGGACCGGGACAGTGTCTTACAATGAGCAGTTCTTC.